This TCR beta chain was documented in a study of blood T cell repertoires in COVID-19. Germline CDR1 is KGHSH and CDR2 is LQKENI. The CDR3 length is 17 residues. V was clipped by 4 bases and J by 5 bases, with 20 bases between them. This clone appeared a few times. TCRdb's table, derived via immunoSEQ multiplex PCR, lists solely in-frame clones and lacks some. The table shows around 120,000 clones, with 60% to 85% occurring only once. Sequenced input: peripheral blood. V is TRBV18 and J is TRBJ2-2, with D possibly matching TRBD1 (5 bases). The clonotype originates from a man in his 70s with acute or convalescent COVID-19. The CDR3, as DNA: TGTGCCAGCTCACTCGTGCCGGCTCAGGGAAGGACCGGGGAGCTGTTTTTT. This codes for CASSLVPAQGRTGELFF.